Included here is one T cell receptor beta chain sequence, with context. The junction departs from the called germline gene at one end, perhaps through a read error. MiXCR was run by TCRdb on the 5' RACE reads, yielding one entry per CDR3 protein. Of about 890,000 distinct CDR3 sequences in the sample, approximately 13% were seen once. This sample was taken from a study of identical twins. This sample was also put to use in a study of yellow fever vaccine responses in identical twins.

Material: PBMCs. The source is a woman aged 18 to 35 in good health.

In DNA, the CDR3 is TGCAGTGCTAGAGGTACAGGGGTAAACGAGCCCGCTGACGCTTTCTTT. Translation: CSARGTGVNEPADAFF. The chain recombines TRBV20-1 with TRBJ1-1; TRBD1 agrees at 7 bases. The CDR3 has 16 residues. Germline V gene data show CDR1 as DFQATT and CDR2 as SNEGSKA (reference sequence).